This TCR beta chain was identified in a study of PD-1 blockade in classical Hodgkin lymphoma. In the study overall: Patients received nivolumab 3 mg/kg intravenously every 2 weeks.

The sample's time point: cycle 4 day 1 (C4D1), after 6 weeks of nivolumab. Each of the patients experienced relapse following autologous stem cell transplantation, and their brentuximab vedotin exposure differed. Best response was recorded as complete response, partial response or progressive disease. A word on this clone: What it binds is not known.

Profiled with immunoSEQ multiplex PCR; TCRdb holds only in-frame clones, not every one. This table holds about 30,000 clones, approximately 80% found once. The study, taken as a whole, reports: The authors excluded patients who started nivolumab under 1 year after ASCT.

CDR1 is SGHAT and CDR2 is FQNNGV in the germline V gene. V was trimmed by 7 bases and J by 9 bases, leaving 13 bases between them. CDR3 length equals 12 residues. The clonotype was recovered from a human donor with classical Hodgkin lymphoma. Here the sequenced sample was peripheral blood mononuclear cells (PBMCs), taken before the fourth cycle of nivolumab. This chain connects TRBV11-2 to TRBJ2-1; D not certain. This CDR3 is CASNGWEPEQFF. Here the CDR3 DNA reads TGTGCCAGCAACGGTTGGGAACCTGAGCAGTTCTTC. The variable domain in full, completed from reference TRBV11-2 and TRBJ2-1, reads EAGVAQSPRYKIIEKRQSVAFWCNPISGHATLYWYQQILGQGPKLLIQFQNNGVVDDSQLPKDRFSAERLKGVDSTLKIQPAKLEDSAVYLCASNGWEPEQFFGPGTRLTVL.